The 10 T cell receptor beta chains below were found in one sample sequenced in a study of shared clonotypes between healthy human individuals (dated by TCRdb to 2020 to 2022). CD8 naive samples were obtained by positive selection for CCR7 among CD45RO-negative cells, yielding a CD45RA+CCR7+ population from which TemRA cells were excluded. Libraries were made using the immunoSEQ multiplex PCR assay. TCRdb holds this immuneACCESS table with in-frame rearrangements only. Some clones are missing; in checked studies, unresolved V genes explain under half, and the rest has no known cause. The sample has roughly 2.1 million clones on record, around 93% of them singletons. Of the sample, 1.7% is held by the ten largest clones. The sample was naive CD8+ T cells from PBMCs. This specimen's cell subset or site label, interpreted: CD45RA+CCR7+. These receptors came from a man aged 18 to 30 in good health. Some clones in this sample may be carry-over from other donors' samples.

As for this clone: The identical CDR3 is also encoded by other nucleotide sequences in the sample. V gene TRBV9 combines with J gene TRBJ2-2; TRBD1 aligns across 10 bases. V trimming: 0 bases; J trimming: 2 bases; junction bases outside the gene matches: 4. Looked up from germline, CDR1 is SGDLS and CDR2 is YYNGEE. The CDR3 consists of 17 residues. CDR3 DNA: TGTGCCAGCAGCGTAGCTCGGGACAGGGGTAACACCGGGGAGCTGTTTTTT. It codes for CASSVARDRGNTGELFF. Using reference TRBV9 and TRBJ2-2 for the parts outside the CDR3, the full variable domain is DSGVTQTPKHLITATGQRVTLRCSPRSGDLSVYWYQQSLDQGLQFLIQYYNGEERAKGNILERFSAQQFPDLHSELNLSSLELGDSALYFCASSVARDRGNTGELFFGEGSRLTVL.

The CDR3 DNA sequence: TGTGCCAGCAGCCCCGTTAGTTCGACCCTCAATGGGCGGTTCTTC. Translated: CASSPVSSTLNGRFF. The V gene is TRBV7-8, the J gene TRBJ2-1; D uncertain. The germline CDR1 and CDR2 sequences are SGHVS and FQNEAQ. The CDR3 extends over 15 amino acids. V dropped 5 bases and J dropped 15 bases, with 26 bases sitting between them.

This chain joins TRBV11-3 and TRBJ2-7, with D possibly being TRBD1 (6 bases). In germline, CDR1 is SGHNT, CDR2 YENEEA. The CDR3 totals 13 residues. V lost 5 bases to trimming and J lost 7 bases, with 15 bases between them. CDR3 residues: CASSARGLREQYF. For the CDR3, the DNA is TGTGCCAGCAGCGCCAGGGGTTTGAGAGAGCAGTACTTC. Complete variable domain (other parts from reference TRBV11-3 and TRBJ2-7): EAGVVQSPRYKIIEKKQPVAFWCNPISGHNTLYWYLQNLGQGPELLIRYENEEAVDDSQLPKDRFSAERLKGVDSTLKIQPAELGDSAVYLCASSARGLREQYFGPGTRLTVT.

The genes are TRBV7-9 and TRBJ2-5; D not resolved. CDR1 and CDR2 from the germline V gene are SEHNR and FQNEAQ (reference sequence). V dropped 5 bases and J dropped 1 base, with 17 bases sitting between them. The CDR3 totals 16 residues. CDR3 DNA sequence: TGTGCCAGCAGCCAAGGACCCCCGAGGCGCCAAGAGACCCAGTACTTC. Its protein product is CASSQGPPRRQETQYF.

The chain employs TRBV11-3 and TRBJ2-2, with unresolved D. V shed 3 bases and J shed 7 bases, with 6 bases lying between them. From germline, CDR1 is SGHNT and CDR2 YENEEA. The CDR3 extends over 12 amino acids. CDR3 DNA: TGTGCCAGCAGCTTCGTACGCGGGGAGCTGTTTTTT. It specifies CASSFVRGELFF.

The count of this clone is one. This same CDR3 is encoded by further DNA sequences in the sample. The chain recombines TRBV7-3 with TRBJ1-1, with 7 positions matching TRBD1. V dropped 3 bases and J dropped 0; count of bases not matched to a gene: 1. CDR1 is SGHTA and CDR2 is FQGTGA in the germline V gene. This CDR3 comprises 14 residues. The DNA of the CDR3 is TGTGCCAGCAGCTTGGACAGGTTGAACACTGAAGCTTTCTTT. Its protein is CASSLDRLNTEAFF.

The chain links TRBV5-1 to TRBJ2-7, with 10 positions matching TRBD1. Per the germline V gene, CDR1 is SGHRS and CDR2 is YFSETQ. Trimming cost V 6 bases and J 2 bases; bases outside gene matches: 5. CDR3 length: 14 residues. This CDR3 reads CASTSGTGAYEQYF. The CDR3, as DNA: TGCGCCAGCACCTCCGGGACAGGGGCCTACGAGCAGTACTTC.

Points on this clone: The likely explanation is a read error, given a far larger clone one base away. In the same sample, other DNA sequences code for this CDR3. The chain links TRBV4-1 to TRBJ2-7; D might be TRBD2 (6 bases). Deletions cut 1 base from V and 2 bases from J, with 6 bases between. The CDR3 is 13 amino acids. CDR1 and CDR2 (germline): MGHRA, YSYEKL. CDR3 amino acids: CASSQGLAYEQYF. DNA for the CDR3: TGCGCCAGCAGCCAAGGACTAGCCTACGAGCAGTACTTC.

This chain connects TRBV19 to TRBJ2-2; 7 nucleotides align to TRBD2. The CDR3 is 15 residues long. Trimming took 3 bases from V and 2 from J; bases not matched to a gene: 3. Per the germline V gene, CDR1 is LNHDA and CDR2 is SQIVND (reference sequence). The CDR3 here is CASSIAGVNTGELFF. In DNA form, the CDR3 reads TGTGCCAGTAGTATTGCGGGAGTAAACACCGGGGAGCTGTTTTTT.

This chain uses TRBV19 with TRBJ2-1, with TRBD2 matching over 8 bases. J lost 6 bases, V lost 7 bases, and 14 bases had no gene match. The germline gives CDR1 LNHDA, CDR2 SQIVND (reference sequence). The CDR3 contains 16 residues. The CDR3, as DNA: TGTGCCAGTACCCGAACTAGCGGCCCTTTTTCCAATGAGCAGTTCTTC. Its protein is CASTRTSGPFSNEQFF.